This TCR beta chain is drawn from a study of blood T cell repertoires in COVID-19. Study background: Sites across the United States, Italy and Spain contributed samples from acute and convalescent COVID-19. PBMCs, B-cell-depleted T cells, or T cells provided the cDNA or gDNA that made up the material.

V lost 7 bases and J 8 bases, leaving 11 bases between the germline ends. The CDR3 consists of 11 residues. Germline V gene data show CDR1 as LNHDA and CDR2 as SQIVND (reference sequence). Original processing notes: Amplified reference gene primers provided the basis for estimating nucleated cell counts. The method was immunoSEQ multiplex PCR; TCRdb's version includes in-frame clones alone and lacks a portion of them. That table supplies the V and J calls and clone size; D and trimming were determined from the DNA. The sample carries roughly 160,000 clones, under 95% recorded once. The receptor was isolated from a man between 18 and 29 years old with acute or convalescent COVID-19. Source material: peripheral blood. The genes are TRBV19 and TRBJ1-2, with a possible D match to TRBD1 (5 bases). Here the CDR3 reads CASITGSGYTF. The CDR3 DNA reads TGTGCCAGTATAACAGGCTCGGGCTACACCTTC.